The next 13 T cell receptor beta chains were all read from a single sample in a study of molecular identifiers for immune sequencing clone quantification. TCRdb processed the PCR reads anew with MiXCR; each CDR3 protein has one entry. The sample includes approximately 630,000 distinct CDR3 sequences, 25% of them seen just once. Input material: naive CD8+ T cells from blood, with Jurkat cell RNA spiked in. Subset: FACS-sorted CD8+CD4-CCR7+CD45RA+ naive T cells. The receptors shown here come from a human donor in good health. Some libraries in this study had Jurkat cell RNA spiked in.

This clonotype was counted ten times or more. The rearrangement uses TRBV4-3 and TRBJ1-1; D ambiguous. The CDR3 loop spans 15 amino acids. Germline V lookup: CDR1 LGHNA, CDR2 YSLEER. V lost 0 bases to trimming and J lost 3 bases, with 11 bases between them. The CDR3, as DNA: TGCGCCAGCAGCCAAGATCATGTAAAGTACACTGAAGCTTTCTTT. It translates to CASSQDHVKYTEAFF.

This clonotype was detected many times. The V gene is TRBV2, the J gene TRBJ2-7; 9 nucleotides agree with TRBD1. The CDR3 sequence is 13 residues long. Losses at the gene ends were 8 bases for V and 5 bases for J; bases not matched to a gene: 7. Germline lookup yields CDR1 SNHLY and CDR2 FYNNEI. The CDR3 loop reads CASRTGAAHEQYF. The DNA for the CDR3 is TGTGCCAGCCGGACAGGGGCGGCCCACGAGCAGTACTTC.

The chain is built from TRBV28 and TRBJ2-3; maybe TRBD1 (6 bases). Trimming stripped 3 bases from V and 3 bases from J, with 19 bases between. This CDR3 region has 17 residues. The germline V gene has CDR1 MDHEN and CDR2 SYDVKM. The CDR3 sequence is CASSFPPQGFPTDTQYF. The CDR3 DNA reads TGTGCCAGCAGTTTCCCCCCACAGGGTTTTCCGACAGATACGCAGTATTTT.

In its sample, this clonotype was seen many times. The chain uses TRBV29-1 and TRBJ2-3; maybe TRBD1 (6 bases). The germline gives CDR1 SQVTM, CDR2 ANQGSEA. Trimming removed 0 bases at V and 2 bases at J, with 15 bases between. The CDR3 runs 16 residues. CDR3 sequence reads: CSVEDVAGEPTDTQYF. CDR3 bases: TGCAGCGTTGAAGATGTCGCAGGGGAACCCACAGATACGCAGTATTTT.

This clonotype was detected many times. CDR3 coding DNA: TGTGCCAGCAGTTACCTGGGGTATGGGTCAGATACGCAGTATTTT. Translated, it gives CASSYLGYGSDTQYF. V and J are TRBV6-6 and TRBJ2-3; D unclear. Between the trimmed V and J ends, which lost 2 bases and 4 bases, there was a span of 13 bases. The germline V gene encodes CDR1 MNHNY and CDR2 SVGAGI (reference sequence). The CDR3 is made up of 15 amino acids.

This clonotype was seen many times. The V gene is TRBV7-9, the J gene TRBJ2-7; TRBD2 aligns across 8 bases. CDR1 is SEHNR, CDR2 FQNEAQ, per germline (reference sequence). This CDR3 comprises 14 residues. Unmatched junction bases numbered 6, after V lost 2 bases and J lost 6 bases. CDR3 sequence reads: CASSLTSGSGEQYF. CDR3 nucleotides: TGTGCCAGCAGCTTAACAAGCGGGAGTGGCGAGCAGTACTTC.

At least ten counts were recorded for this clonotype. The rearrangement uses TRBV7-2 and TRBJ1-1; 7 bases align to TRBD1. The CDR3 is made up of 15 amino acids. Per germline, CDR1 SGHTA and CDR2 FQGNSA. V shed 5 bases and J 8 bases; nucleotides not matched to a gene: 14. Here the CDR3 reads CASSVKQGNLREAFF. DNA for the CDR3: TGTGCCAGCAGCGTAAAACAGGGGAATTTGAGAGAAGCTTTCTTT.

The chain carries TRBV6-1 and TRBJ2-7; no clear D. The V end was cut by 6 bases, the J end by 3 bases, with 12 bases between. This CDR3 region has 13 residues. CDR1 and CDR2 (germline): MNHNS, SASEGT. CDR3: CASSEDPNYEQYF. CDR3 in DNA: TGTGCCAGCAGCGAGGACCCGAACTACGAGCAGTACTTC.

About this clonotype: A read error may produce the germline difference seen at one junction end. CDR3 in amino acids: CTSSQPGGNTQYF. The CDR3 DNA reads as TGCACCAGCAGCCAACCGGGGGGAAATACGCAGTATTTT. The V and J genes are TRBV4-3 and TRBJ2-3; 7 bases are a match to TRBD2. Germline V gene data show CDR1 as LGHNA and CDR2 as YSLEER. The length of the CDR3 is 13 residues.

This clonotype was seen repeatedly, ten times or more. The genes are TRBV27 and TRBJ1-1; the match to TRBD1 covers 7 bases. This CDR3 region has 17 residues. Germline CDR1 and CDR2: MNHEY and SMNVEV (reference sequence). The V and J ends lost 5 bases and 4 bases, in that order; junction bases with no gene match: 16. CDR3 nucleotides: TGTGCCAGCAGTATCCTATCGGTACAGGGGTTAGGCACTGAAGCTTTCTTT. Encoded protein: CASSILSVQGLGTEAFF.

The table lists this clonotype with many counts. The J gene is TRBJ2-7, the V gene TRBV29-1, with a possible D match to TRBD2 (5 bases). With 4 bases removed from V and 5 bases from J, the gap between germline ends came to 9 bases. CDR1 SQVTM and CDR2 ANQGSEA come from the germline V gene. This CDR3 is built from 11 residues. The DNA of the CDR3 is TGCAGCGTTGGACTAAACGACGAGCAGTACTTC. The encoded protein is CSVGLNDEQYF.

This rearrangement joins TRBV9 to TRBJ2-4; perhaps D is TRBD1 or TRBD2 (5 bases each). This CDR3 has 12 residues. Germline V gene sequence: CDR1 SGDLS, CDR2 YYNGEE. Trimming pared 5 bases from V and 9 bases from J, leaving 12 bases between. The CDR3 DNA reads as TGTGCCAGCAGTGGGGACGGGCCCATTCAGTACTTC. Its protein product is CASSGDGPIQYF. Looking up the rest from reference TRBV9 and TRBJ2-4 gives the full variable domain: DSGVTQTPKHLITATGQRVTLRCSPRSGDLSVYWYQQSLDQGLQFLIQYYNGEERAKGNILERFSAQQFPDLHSELNLSSLELGDSALYFCASSGDGPIQYFGAGTRLSVL.

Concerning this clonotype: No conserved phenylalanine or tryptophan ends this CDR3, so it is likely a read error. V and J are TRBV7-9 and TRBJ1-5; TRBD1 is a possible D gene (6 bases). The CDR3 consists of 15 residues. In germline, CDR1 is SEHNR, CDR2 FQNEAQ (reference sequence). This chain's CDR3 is CAGSTDRFVGQPQHV. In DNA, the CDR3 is TGTGCCGGCAGCACAGACAGGTTCGTCGGGCAGCCCCAGCATGTT.